Listed below are T cell receptor beta chains from one sample, sequenced in a study of Ad26.COV2.S vaccination and SARS-CoV-2 variants. Sequencing used immunoSEQ multiplex PCR; TCRdb keeps in-frame clones, though not all of them. The sample holds about 680,000 clones; 89% are singletons and the top ten take around 1.5%. The input for sequencing was peripheral blood, taken in a trial of Ad26.COV2.S vaccine versus placebo. These TCRs come from a person aged 18-65 years who received the Ad26.COV2.S COVID-19 vaccine or a placebo. Each CDR3 is given with its conserved first and last residue. The order of the fields is CDR3 DNA, CDR3 protein, J gene, V gene, D gene, clone size. The D gene is left open where the match is weak. Expanded clones get a size class; other rows say once, few or many, or leave the size out.

TGTGCCAGCAGTTATGGAGGAGGCTACACCTTC CASSYGGGYTF TRBJ1-2 TRBV6-6 NA NA
TGTGCCAGTAGTACCAGGGGATCCCAGCATTTT CASSTRGSQHF TRBJ1-5 TRBV19 NA NA
TGTGCCAGCAGCTTAGCGGGCTACGAGCAGTACTTC CASSLAGYEQYF TRBJ2-7 TRBV11-2 NA NA
TGCAGCGTTGTCGGCAGGGGGAGGCTGGTGAACACTGAAGCTTTCTTT CSVVGRGRLVNTEAFF TRBJ1-1 TRBV29-1 TRBD1 NA
TGTGCCTGGAGTGTAGTGAACACTGAAGCTTTCTTT CAWSVVNTEAFF TRBJ1-1 TRBV30 NA NA
TGCGCCAGCAGCCAAGATCGGGGCAGGGGGGGATCACCCCTCCACTTT CASSQDRGRGGSPLHF TRBJ1-6 TRBV4-3 TRBD1 NA
TGTGCCACCAGTGACGCTAGCGGAACCTTGGATGAGCAGTTCTTC CATSDASGTLDEQFF TRBJ2-1 TRBV24-1 TRBD2 NA
TGTGCCAGCAGCTTAGTTCCCCGACAGGGGGCCTCTGGAAACACCATATATTTT CASSLVPRQGASGNTIYF TRBJ1-3 TRBV7-8 TRBD1 NA
TGTGCCAGCGGTATAGGACAGTGGATCTTTGGAAACTATGGCTACACCTTC CASGIGQWIFGNYGYTF TRBJ1-2 TRBV2 NA NA
TGTGCCAGCAGCTTGGATAGGGCCACAGATACGCAGTATTTT CASSLDRATDTQYF TRBJ2-3 TRBV5-4 NA NA
TGTGCCAGTAGGCCCTTCGGGACAACTACGAACACCGGGGAGCTGTTTTTT CASRPFGTTTNTGELFF TRBJ2-2 TRBV19 NA NA
TGCGCCAGCAGCCAAGAAAGGCAGCCAGATACGCAGTATTTT CASSQERQPDTQYF TRBJ2-3 TRBV4-3 NA NA
TGTGCCAGCAGCCCCTCTGGGGGTTCACCCCTCCACTTT CASSPSGGSPLHF TRBJ1-6 TRBV14 NA NA
TGTGCCAGCAGTCACCCTACGGGGCCCGGGGAGCTGTTTTTT CASSHPTGPGELFF TRBJ2-2 TRBV7-9 NA NA
TGTGCCAGCAGCGGTGGGTCCGGTGAAAAACTGTTTTTT CASSGGSGEKLFF TRBJ1-4 TRBV2 NA NA
TGTGCCATCAGTTCTCCGACTAGCGGGAGCGGTGAGCAGTTCTTC CAISSPTSGSGEQFF TRBJ2-1 TRBV10-3 TRBD2 NA
TGTGCCTGGAGCGGGGGGGGTAATGAGCAGTTCTTC CAWSGGGNEQFF TRBJ2-1 TRBV30 TRBD2 once
TGTGCCAGCAGCTCGGATGGAAACACCATATATTTT CASSSDGNTIYF TRBJ1-3 TRBV11-3 NA NA
TGTGCCAGCAGAACGACCGTTAACTATGGCTACACCTTC CASRTTVNYGYTF TRBJ1-2 TRBV5-4 NA few
TGTGCCAGCAGCCCCGGACTAGCGGGGGGGCAAGAGACCCAGTACTTC CASSPGLAGGQETQYF TRBJ2-5 TRBV7-7 TRBD2 NA
TGTGCCAGCAGCTTGCGGGTAAGCTCCTACGAGCAGTACTTC CASSLRVSSYEQYF TRBJ2-7 TRBV5-4 NA few
TGTGCCATCAGTGCTGGCGAGGGGAGGAGAGAGACCCAGTACTTC CAISAGEGRRETQYF TRBJ2-5 TRBV10-3 NA NA
TGTGCCAGCAGCCCCGGTAGGACTATTCACAATGAGCAGTTCTTC CASSPGRTIHNEQFF TRBJ2-1 TRBV4-2 NA NA
TGTGCCAGCAGTGTGGAAGGAGGAGAAAAACTGTTTTTT CASSVEGGEKLFF TRBJ1-4 TRBV2 NA NA
TGTGCCAGCAGCCTACAGGGAACACCCCTCCACTTT CASSLQGTPLHF TRBJ1-6 TRBV5-4 NA NA
TGCGCCAGCAGGAACAGGGTAGACTCTGGAAACACCATATATTTT CASRNRVDSGNTIYF TRBJ1-3 TRBV10-1 NA NA
TGTGCCAGCAGTGGAGCCCCGTATGGCTACACCTTC CASSGAPYGYTF TRBJ1-2 TRBV5-4 NA NA
TGTGCCAGCAGCAGAACAGGGGGGCCGAGCTCTGGAAACACCATATATTTT CASSRTGGPSSGNTIYF TRBJ1-3 TRBV7-2 TRBD1 NA
TGTGCCAGCAATTGGCGGGCTGATAATGAAAAACTGTTTTTT CASNWRADNEKLFF TRBJ1-4 TRBV6-5 NA NA
TGTGCCAGCAGCCAGGGGGGGGGAGCCTACAATGAGCAGTTCTTC CASSQGGGAYNEQFF TRBJ2-1 TRBV27 NA NA
TGTGCCAGCAGTTACTCGGGGACTAGCAGGGAGACCCAGTACTTC CASSYSGTSRETQYF TRBJ2-5 TRBV6-6 TRBD2 NA
TGTGCCAGCAGTTTATCTAGAGGCGAGCAGTACTTC CASSLSRGEQYF TRBJ2-7 TRBV12-3/TRBV12-4 NA NA
TGTGCCAGCACCCTGGGACTAGCGGGAGCCAGGGAGCTGTTTTTT CASTLGLAGARELFF TRBJ2-2 TRBV6-5 TRBD2 NA
TGTGCCAGCAGCTTAGGGAGTGGGACTAATGAAAAACTGTTTTTT CASSLGSGTNEKLFF TRBJ1-4 TRBV7-2 NA NA
TGTGCCAGCAGCCGTTGGGGGGCGGACTCACCCCTCCACTTT CASSRWGADSPLHF TRBJ1-6 TRBV11-2 NA NA
TGCGCCAGCAGCCCCGGGACAGGGGGCACTTACAATGAGCAGTTCTTC CASSPGTGGTYNEQFF TRBJ2-1 TRBV5-1 TRBD1 NA